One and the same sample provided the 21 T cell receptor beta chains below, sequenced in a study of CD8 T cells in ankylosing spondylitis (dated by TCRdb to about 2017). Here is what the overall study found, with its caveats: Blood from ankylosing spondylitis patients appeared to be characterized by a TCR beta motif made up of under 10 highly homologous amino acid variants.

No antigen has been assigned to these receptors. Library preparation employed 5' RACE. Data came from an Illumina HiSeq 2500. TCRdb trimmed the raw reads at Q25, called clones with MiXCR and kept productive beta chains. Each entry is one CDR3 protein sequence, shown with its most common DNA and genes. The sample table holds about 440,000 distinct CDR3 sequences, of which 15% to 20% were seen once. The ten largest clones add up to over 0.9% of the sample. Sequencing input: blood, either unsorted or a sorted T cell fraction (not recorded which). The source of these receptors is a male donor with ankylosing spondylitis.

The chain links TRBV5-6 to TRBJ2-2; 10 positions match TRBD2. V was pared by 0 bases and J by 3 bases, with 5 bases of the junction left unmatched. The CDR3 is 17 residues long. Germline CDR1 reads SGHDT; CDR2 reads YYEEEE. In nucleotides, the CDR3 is TGTGCCAGCAGCTTGGCTAGCGGGGGAAGGTACACCGGGGAGCTGTTTTTT. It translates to CASSLASGGRYTGELFF.

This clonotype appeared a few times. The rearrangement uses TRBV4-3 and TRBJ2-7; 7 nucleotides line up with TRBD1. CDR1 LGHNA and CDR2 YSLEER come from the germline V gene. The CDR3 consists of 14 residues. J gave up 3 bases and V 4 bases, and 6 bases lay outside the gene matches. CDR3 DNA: TGCGCCAGCAGCCGGGGACAGTCGGGCTACGAGCAGTACTTC. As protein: CASSRGQSGYEQYF.

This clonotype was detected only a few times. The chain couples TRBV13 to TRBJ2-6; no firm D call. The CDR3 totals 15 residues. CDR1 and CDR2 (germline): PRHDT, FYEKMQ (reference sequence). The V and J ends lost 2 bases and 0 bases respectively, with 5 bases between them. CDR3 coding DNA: TGTGCCAGCAGCTTAAAATTCTCTGGGGCCAACGTCCTGACTTTC. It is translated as CASSLKFSGANVLTF.

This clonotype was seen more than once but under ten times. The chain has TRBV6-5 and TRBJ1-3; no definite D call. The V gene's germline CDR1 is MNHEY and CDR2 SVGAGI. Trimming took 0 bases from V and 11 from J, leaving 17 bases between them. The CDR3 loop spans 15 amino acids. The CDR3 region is CASSYSLGREYAIYF. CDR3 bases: TGTGCCAGCAGTTACTCTCTAGGGAGGGAGTACGCCATATATTTT.

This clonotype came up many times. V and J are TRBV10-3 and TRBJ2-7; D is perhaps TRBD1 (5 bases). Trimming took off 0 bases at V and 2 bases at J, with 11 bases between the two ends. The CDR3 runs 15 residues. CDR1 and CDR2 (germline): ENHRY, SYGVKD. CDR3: CAISESGQGPYEQYF. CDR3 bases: TGTGCCATCAGTGAGTCGGGGCAGGGCCCCTACGAGCAGTACTTC.

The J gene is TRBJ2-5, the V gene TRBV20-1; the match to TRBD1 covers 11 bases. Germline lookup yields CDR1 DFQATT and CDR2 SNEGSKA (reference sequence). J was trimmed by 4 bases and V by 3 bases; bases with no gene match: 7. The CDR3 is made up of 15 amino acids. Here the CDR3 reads CSASSGQGDLETQYF. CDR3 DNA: TGCAGTGCTAGTTCGGGACAGGGGGACTTAGAGACCCAGTACTTC.

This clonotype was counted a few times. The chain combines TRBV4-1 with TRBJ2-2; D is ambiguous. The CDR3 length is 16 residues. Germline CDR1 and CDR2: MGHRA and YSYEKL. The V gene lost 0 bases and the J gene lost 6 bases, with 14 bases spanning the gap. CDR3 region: CASSQEQSNSPGELFF. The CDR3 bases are TGCGCCAGCAGCCAAGAGCAATCCAACTCTCCCGGGGAGCTGTTTTTT.

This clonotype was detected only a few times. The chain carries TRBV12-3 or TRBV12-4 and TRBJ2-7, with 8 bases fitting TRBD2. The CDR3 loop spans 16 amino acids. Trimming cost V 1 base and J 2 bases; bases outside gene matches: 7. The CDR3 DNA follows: TGTGCCAGCAGTTTAGAAGGGACTAGGGGGGCCTACGAGCAGTACTTC. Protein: CASSLEGTRGAYEQYF.

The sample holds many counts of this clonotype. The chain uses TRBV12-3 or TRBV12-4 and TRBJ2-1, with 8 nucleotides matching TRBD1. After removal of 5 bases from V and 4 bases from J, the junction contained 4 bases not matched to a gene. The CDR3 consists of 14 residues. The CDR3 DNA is TGTGCCAGCAGTGTGGGACAGGATTACAATGAGCAGTTCTTC. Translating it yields CASSVGQDYNEQFF.

This chain's CDR3 is CASSQTSGRPTDTQYF. The CDR3 DNA is TGTGCCAGCAGCCAGACTAGCGGGAGGCCCACAGATACGCAGTATTTT. This chain joins TRBV7-2 and TRBJ2-3; 13 bases map to TRBD2. Trimming removed 5 bases from V and 2 bases from J; junction bases left unmatched: 4. This CDR3 has 16 residues. Germline V gene lookup returns CDR1 SGHTA and CDR2 FQGNSA.

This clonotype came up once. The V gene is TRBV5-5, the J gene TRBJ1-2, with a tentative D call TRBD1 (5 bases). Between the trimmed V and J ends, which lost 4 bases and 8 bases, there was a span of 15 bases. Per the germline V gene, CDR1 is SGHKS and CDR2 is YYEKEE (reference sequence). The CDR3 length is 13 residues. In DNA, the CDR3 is TGTGCCAGCAGCCCGGACGGGGGGTTCGGCTACACCTTC. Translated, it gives CASSPDGGFGYTF. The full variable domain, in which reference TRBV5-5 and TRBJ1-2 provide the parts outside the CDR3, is DAGVTQSPTHLIKTRGQQVTLRCSPISGHKSVSWYQQVLGQGPQFIFQYYEKEERGRGNFPDRFSARQFPNYSSELNVNALLLGDSALYLCASSPDGGFGYTFGSGTRLTVV.

This CDR3 reads CASSFLGTEAFF. The CDR3 region has the DNA TGTGCCAGCAGTTTTTTGGGAACTGAAGCTTTCTTT. This chain joins TRBV25-1 and TRBJ1-1; D remains ambiguous. With 5 bases removed from V and 5 bases from J, the gap between germline ends came to 9 bases. Germline CDR1 MGHDK, CDR2 SYGVNS. The CDR3 extends over 12 amino acids.

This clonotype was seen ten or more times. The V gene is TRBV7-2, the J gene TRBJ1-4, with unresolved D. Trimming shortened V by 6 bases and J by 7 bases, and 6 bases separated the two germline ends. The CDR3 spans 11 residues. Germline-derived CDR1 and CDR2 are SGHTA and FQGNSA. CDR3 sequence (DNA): TGTGCCAGCAGTCCTGGTGAAAAACTGTTTTTT. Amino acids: CASSPGEKLFF.

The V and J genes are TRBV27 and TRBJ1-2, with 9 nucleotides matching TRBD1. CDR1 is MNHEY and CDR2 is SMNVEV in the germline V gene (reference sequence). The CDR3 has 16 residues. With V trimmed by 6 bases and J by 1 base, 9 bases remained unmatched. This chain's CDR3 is CASRPGQGRGNYGYTF. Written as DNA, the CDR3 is TGTGCCAGCAGACCGGGACAGGGTCGGGGTAACTATGGCTACACCTTC.

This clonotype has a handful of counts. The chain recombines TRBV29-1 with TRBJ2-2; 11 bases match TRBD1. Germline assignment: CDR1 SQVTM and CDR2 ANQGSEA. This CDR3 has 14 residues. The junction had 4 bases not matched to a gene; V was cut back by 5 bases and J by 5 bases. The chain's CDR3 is CSVLRDRGTGELFF. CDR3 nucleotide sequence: TGCAGCGTTTTAAGGGACAGGGGGACCGGGGAGCTGTTTTTT.

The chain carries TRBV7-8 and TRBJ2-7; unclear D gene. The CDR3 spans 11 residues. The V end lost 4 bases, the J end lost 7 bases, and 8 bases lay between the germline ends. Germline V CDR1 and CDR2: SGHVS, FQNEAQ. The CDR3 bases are TGTGCCAGCAGCTCGAACCGGGAGCAGTACTTC. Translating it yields CASSSNREQYF.

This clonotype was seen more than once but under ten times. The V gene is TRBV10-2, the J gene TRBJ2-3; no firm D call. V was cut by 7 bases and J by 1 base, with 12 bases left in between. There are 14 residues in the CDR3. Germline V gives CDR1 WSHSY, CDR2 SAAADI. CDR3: CASTIMGGTDTQYF. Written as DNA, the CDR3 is TGCGCCAGCACCATAATGGGTGGCACAGATACGCAGTATTTT.

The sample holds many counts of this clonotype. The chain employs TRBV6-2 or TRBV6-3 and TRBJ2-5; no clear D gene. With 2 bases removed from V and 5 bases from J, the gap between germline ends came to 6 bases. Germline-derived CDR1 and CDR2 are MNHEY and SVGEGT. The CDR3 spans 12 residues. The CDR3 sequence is CASSYGDETQYF. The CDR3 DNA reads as TGTGCCAGCAGTTACGGTGACGAGACCCAGTACTTC.

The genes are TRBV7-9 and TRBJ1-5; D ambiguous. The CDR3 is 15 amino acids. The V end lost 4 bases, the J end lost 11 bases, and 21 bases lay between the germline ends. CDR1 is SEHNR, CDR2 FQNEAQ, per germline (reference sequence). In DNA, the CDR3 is TGTGCCAGCAGCTCCTTCGGTGGCCCCCGGGAGTCCCAGCATTTT. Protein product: CASSSFGGPRESQHF. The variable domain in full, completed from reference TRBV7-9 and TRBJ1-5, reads DTGVSQNPRHKITKRGQNVTFRCDPISEHNRLYWYRQTLGQGPEFLTYFQNEAQLEKSRLLSDRFSAERPKGSFSTLEIQRTEQGDSAMYLCASSSFGGPRESQHFGDGTRLSIL.

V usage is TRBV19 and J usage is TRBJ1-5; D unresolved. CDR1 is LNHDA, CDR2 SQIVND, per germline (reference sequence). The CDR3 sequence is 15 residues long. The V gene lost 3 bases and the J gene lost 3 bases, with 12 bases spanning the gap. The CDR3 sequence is CASSIRPRNNQPQHF. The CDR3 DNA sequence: TGTGCCAGTAGTATTCGGCCCCGAAACAATCAGCCCCAGCATTTT. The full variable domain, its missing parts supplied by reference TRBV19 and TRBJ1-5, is DGGITQSPKYLFRKEGQNVTLSCEQNLNHDAMYWYRQDPGQGLRLIYYSQIVNDFQKGDIAEGYSVSREKKESFPLTVTSAQKNPTAFYLCASSIRPRNNQPQHFGDGTRLSIL.

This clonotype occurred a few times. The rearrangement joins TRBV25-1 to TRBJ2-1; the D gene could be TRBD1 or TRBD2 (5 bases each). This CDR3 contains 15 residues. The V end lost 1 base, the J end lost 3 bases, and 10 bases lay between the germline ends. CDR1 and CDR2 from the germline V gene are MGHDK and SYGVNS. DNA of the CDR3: TGTGCCAGCAGTGAATTGGGACCCGTCTACAATGAGCAGTTCTTC. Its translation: CASSELGPVYNEQFF.